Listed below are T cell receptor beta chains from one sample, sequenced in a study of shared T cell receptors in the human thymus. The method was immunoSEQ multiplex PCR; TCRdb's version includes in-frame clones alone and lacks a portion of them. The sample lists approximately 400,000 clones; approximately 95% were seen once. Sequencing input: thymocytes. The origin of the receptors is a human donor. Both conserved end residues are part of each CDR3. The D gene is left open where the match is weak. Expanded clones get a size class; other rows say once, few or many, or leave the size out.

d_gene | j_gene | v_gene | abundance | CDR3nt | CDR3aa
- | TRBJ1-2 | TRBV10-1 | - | TGCGCCAGCAGTGAGTCCCTCCGGGAGGGCGATGGCTACACCTTC | CASSESLREGDGYTF
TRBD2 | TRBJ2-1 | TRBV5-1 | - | TGCGCCAGCAGCTTGGATACTAGCGGGAGAGGGGATGAGCAGTTCTTC | CASSLDTSGRGDEQFF
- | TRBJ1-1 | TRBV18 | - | TGTGCCAGCTCACCATCGGGGGCCCGGAACACTGAAGCTTTCTTT | CASSPSGARNTEAFF
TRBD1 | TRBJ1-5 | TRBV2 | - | TGTGCCAGCAGCGTCACGGGACAGGGGGCTCAGCCCCAGCATTTT | CASSVTGQGAQPQHF
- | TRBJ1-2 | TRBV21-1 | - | TGTGCCAGCAGCAAAGTTGTGCGGACAGACTATGGCTACACCTTC | CASSKVVRTDYGYTF
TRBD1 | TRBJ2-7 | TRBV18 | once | TGTGCCAGCTCCCGGCCCGCCGGGACAGGACCTTACGAGCAGTACTTC | CASSRPAGTGPYEQYF
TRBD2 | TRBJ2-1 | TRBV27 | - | TGTGCCAGCAAGCGAGCGGGGGCCTACAATGAGCAGTTCTTC | CASKRAGAYNEQFF
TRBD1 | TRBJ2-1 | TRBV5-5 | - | TGTGCCAGCAGCTTACGACAGGGCCCGACGTTCTTC | CASSLRQGPTFF
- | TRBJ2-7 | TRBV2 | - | TGTGCCAGCAGTGAAGCGCTTCAAATTAGGGTGGTAGGGCAGTACTTC | CASSEALQIRVVGQYF
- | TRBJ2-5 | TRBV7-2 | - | TGTGCCAGCAGCCCTACGGCGGGAATTCTTGGGGAGAAGGAGACCCAGTACTTC | CASSPTAGILGEKETQYF
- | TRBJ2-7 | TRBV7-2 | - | TGTGCCAGCAGCTTAGGGCCCCGGTCTAGTCCCTCTTACGAGCAGTACTTC | CASSLGPRSSPSYEQYF
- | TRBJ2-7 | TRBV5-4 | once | TGTGCCAGCAGCTTGGCTCCCTACGAGCAGTACTTC | CASSLAPYEQYF
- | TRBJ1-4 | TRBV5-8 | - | TGTGCCAACTCCCCCGGGAGAACCTATAATGAAAAACTGTTTTTT | CANSPGRTYNEKLFF